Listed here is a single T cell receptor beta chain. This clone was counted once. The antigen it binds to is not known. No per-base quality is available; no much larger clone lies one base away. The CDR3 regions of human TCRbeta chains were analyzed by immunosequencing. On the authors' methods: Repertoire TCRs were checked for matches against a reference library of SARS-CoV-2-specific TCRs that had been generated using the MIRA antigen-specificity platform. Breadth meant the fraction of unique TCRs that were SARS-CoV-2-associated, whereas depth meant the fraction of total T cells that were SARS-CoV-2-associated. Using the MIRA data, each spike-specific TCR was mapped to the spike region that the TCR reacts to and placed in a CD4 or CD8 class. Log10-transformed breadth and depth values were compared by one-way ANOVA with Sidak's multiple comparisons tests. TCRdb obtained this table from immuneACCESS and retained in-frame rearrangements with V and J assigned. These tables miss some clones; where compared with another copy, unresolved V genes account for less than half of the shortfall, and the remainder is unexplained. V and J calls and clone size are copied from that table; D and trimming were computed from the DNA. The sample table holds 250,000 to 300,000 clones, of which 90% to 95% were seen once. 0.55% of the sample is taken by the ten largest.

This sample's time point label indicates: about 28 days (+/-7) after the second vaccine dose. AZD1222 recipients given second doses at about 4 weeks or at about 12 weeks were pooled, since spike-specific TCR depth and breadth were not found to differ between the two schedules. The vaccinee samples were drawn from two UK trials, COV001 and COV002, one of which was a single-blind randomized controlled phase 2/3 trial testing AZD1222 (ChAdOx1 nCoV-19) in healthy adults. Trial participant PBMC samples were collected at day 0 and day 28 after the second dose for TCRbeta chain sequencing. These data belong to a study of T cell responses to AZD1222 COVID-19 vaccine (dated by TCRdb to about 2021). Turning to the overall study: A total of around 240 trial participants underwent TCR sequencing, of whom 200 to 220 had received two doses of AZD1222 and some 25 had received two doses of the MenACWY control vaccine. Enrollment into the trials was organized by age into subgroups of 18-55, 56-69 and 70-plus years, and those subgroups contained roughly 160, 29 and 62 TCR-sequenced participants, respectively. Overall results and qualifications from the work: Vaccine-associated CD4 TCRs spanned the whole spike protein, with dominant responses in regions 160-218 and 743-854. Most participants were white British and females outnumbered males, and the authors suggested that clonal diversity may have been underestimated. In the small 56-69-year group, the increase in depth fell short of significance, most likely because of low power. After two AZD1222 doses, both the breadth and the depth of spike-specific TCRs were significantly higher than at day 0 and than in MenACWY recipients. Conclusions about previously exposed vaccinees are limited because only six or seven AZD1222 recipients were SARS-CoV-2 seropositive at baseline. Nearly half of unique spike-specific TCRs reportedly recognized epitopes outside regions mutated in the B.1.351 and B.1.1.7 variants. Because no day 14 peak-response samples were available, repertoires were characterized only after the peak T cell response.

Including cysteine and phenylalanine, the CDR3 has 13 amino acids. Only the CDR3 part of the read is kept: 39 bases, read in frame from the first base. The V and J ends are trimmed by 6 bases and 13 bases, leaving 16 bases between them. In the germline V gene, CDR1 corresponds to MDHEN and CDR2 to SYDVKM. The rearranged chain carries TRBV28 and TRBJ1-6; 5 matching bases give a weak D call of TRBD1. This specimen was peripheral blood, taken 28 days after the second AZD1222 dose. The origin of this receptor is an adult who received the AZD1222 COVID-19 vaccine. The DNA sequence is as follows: TGTGCCAGCAGAAGCGGGACCCTCGAGCCCCTCCACTTT. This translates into CASRSGTLEPLHF.